This T cell receptor beta chain was captured in a study of OX40 agonist ivuxolimab in advanced cancers. Study in general: A partial response was reached by three patients: one with hepatocellular carcinoma and two with cutaneous melanoma.

TCRdb's table, derived via immunoSEQ multiplex PCR, lists solely in-frame clones and lacks some. The repertoire holds tens of thousands of clones, with about four fifths as singletons. Trimming took 6 bases from V and 4 from J; bases not matched to a gene: 5. Germline V gives CDR1 MNHEY, CDR2 SVGAGI. This CDR3 is 14 amino acids long. Systemic immunosuppression or autoimmune disease history was grounds to exclude patients. The chain carries TRBV6-5 and TRBJ2-2, with 7 bases that match TRBD1. Here the sequenced sample was CD4+ or CD8+ T cells sorted from blood, taken in a trial of the OX40 agonist ivuxolimab. The receptor comes from an adult with an advanced solid tumor such as melanoma, head and neck, liver or kidney cancer. The CDR3 is CASSAPGGTGELFF. The CDR3 region has the DNA TGTGCCAGCAGCGCACCAGGGGGCACCGGGGAGCTGTTTTTT.